This TCR beta chain was captured in a study of PD-L1 blockade in urothelial cancer. As for the study in general: Intravenous atezolizumab, 1,200 mg every 3 weeks, was begun by patients around 2014.

Method: immunoSEQ multiplex PCR; TCRdb's copy keeps in-frame clones and lacks some. The sample contains tens of thousands of clones, more than 70% of which appear only once. Time point denoted: peripheral blood 6 weeks after treatment start. Patients had locally advanced or metastatic urothelial carcinoma. The CDR3 is 17 residues long. Looked up from germline, CDR1 is LGHNA and CDR2 is YSLEER. Germline trimming cut 0 bases from V and 0 bases from J; bases unmatched to any gene: 2. The V gene is TRBV4-3, the J gene TRBJ2-3, with TRBD2 identical over 11 bases. This specimen consisted of PBMCs, obtained around atezolizumab (anti-PD-L1) treatment. The sequence came from a man between 65 and 85 years old with urothelial cancer. The DNA for the CDR3 is TGCGCCAGCAGCCAAGATAGGACTAGCGGGAGCACAGATACGCAGTATTTT. The encoded protein is CASSQDRTSGSTDTQYF.